This passage covers 6 T cell receptor beta chains from one sample sequenced in a study of cytomegalovirus exposure and HLA in healthy donors. A multiplex PCR was run with 60 Vbeta primers and 13 Jbeta primers. Assay: immunoSEQ multiplex PCR; the TCRdb copy retains only in-frame clones and omits some. The table has under 200,000 clones, more than 9.5% seen once; the top ten hold less than 8.5%. The specimen was PBMCs. All receptors come from a man aged 45-65 years in good health and CMV-seropositive.

This clone was seen more than once but under ten times. The V call is TRBV5-4, the J call TRBJ2-6; 11 nucleotides align to TRBD1. The CDR3 covers 17 residues. V shed 4 bases and J 4 bases; nucleotides not matched to a gene: 7. Per germline, CDR1 SGHNT and CDR2 YYREEE (reference sequence). CDR3: CASSVGQGAGGANVLTF. Here the CDR3 DNA reads TGTGCCAGCAGCGTAGGACAGGGGGCGGGCGGGGCCAACGTCCTGACTTTC.

This clone was observed a few times. The chain couples TRBV5-6 to TRBJ1-4; D ambiguous. CDR1 and CDR2 from the germline V gene are SGHDT and YYEEEE. This CDR3 comprises 14 residues. Between the trimmed V and J ends, which lost 4 bases and 8 bases, there was a span of 15 bases. The CDR3 DNA is TGTGCCAGCAGCAGGCACGGGTTTGGGGAAAAACTGTTTTTT. As protein: CASSRHGFGEKLFF.

This clone has just a few counts. The chain recombines TRBV9 with TRBJ1-2; D unresolved. Per germline, CDR1 SGDLS and CDR2 YYNGEE. Trimming pared 0 bases from V and 8 bases from J, leaving 11 bases between. The CDR3 sequence is 13 residues long. DNA for the CDR3: TGTGCCAGCAGCGTAGTCCCGGGAGAAGGCTACACCTTC. Translation gives CASSVVPGEGYTF.

This clone came up a few times. The CDR3 loop reads CASSLVLGGLEAFF. CDR3 in DNA: TGTGCCAGCAGCTTAGTACTGGGGGGGTTAGAAGCTTTCTTT. The chain recombines TRBV7-9 with TRBJ1-1; possibly TRBD1 for D (5 bases). V shed 1 base and J shed 8 bases, with 14 bases lying between them. This CDR3 spans 14 amino acids. In germline, CDR1 is SEHNR, CDR2 FQNEAQ (reference sequence).

This clone turned up a few times. CDR3 nucleotide sequence: TGTGCCAGCAGCCTGGACCGGGGGGACAGGAGGAGTGAAAAACTGTTTTTT. Translation gives CASSLDRGDRRSEKLFF. The rearrangement joins TRBV5-4 to TRBJ1-4; 8 nucleotides line up with TRBD1. The V and J ends lost 4 bases and 7 bases, in that order; junction bases with no gene match: 15. CDR3 length equals 17 residues. The V gene's germline CDR1 is SGHNT and CDR2 YYREEE (reference sequence). Full variable domain (rest looked up from reference TRBV5-4 and TRBJ1-4): ETGVTQSPTHLIKTRGQQVTLRCSSQSGHNTVSWYQQALGQGPQFIFQYYREEENGRGNFPPRFSGLQFPNYSSELNVNALELDDSALYLCASSLDRGDRRSEKLFFGSGTQLSVL.

This clone turned up a few times. This chain uses TRBV11-2 with TRBJ2-2; maybe TRBD2 (5 bases). This CDR3 is 12 amino acids long. V shed 5 bases and J shed 7 bases, with 8 bases lying between them. The germline V gene encodes CDR1 SGHAT and CDR2 FQNNGV. CDR3 region: CASSLAGGELFF. CDR3 DNA sequence: TGTGCCAGCAGCCTGGCGGGCGGGGAGCTGTTTTTT.